The rows below give T cell receptor beta chains drawn from one sample of a study of cytomegalovirus exposure and HLA in healthy donors. Clones were sequenced by immunoSEQ multiplex PCR, and TCRdb holds only the in-frame ones, with some missing. The repertoire holds about 150,000 clones, with over 60% as singletons. The specimen sequenced was PBMCs. The receptor set was obtained from a woman aged 18-29 years in good health and CMV-seronegative. Both conserved end residues are part of each CDR3. The D gene is left open where the match is weak. Only some rows state a clone size, as once, few, many or a class for expanded clones.

>TRBD2|16|few|TRBV27|TRBJ2-1
CASSPLEGGPYNEQFF
TGTGCCAGCAGTCCCCTTGAGGGAGGGCCCTACAATGAGCAGTTCTTC
>TRBD2|17|few|TRBV27|TRBJ2-3
CASSLLPSGSPTDTQYF
TGTGCCAGCAGTTTACTGCCTAGCGGGAGCCCCACAGATACGCAGTATTTT
>-|13|-|TRBV10-1|TRBJ2-5
CASRGHKQETQYF
TGCGCCAGCCGTGGACACAAACAAGAGACCCAGTACTTC
>TRBD1|14|once|TRBV6-1|TRBJ1-4
CASSRGQGNEKLFF
TGTGCCAGCAGTCGGGGACAGGGAAATGAAAAACTGTTTTTT
>-|15|-|TRBV18|TRBJ2-3
CASSPRLTSTDTQYF
TGTGCCAGCTCCCCTCGGCTGACTAGCACAGATACGCAGTATTTT
>TRBD1|16|-|TRBV5-1|TRBJ2-1
CASSYAYFTGGNEQFF
TGCGCCAGCAGCTACGCCTATTTCACAGGGGGGAATGAGCAGTTCTTC
>-|13|-|TRBV12-2|TRBJ1-1
CASRFYRVKKAFF
TGTGCAAGTCGCTTCTACAGGGTTAAGAAAGCTTTCTTT
>-|16|-|TRBV19|TRBJ1-5
CASSISGGYSNQPQHF
TGTGCCAGTAGTATAAGCGGGGGTTATAGCAATCAGCCCCAGCATTTT
>-|14|once|TRBV7-9|TRBJ2-2
CASNRVANTGELFF
TGTGCCAGCAACAGGGTTGCGAACACCGGGGAGCTGTTTTTT
>TRBD1|15|-|TRBV6-5|TRBJ1-1
CASSRTGGPYYEAFF
TGTGCCAGCAGTAGGACAGGGGGCCCCTACTATGAAGCTTTCTTT
>TRBD2|15|-|TRBV7-3|TRBJ2-5
CASSLGGVVGETQYF
TGTGCCAGCAGCTTAGGGGGGGTGGTTGGGGAGACCCAGTACTTC
>TRBD1|13|few|TRBV18|TRBJ1-1
CASRTGGDTEAFF
TGTGCCAGTCGGACAGGGGGCGATACTGAAGCTTTCTTT
>-|12|-|TRBV7-3|TRBJ1-2
CASSLTLEGYTF
TGTGCCAGCAGCTTAACTCTGGAGGGCTACACCTTC